This entry describes one TCR beta chain. The data stem from a study of blood T cells in healthy people across ages. Study at large: With template switching, about one barcoded beta molecule was captured per two T cells.

Alongside a J-beta primer mix, a sample-barcoded 5' primer served in a second PCR lasting 7 to 11 cycles. TCRdb reanalysed the 5' RACE reads using MiXCR and keeps one entry per CDR3 protein. Of 800,000 or so distinct CDR3 sequences in the sample, roughly 25% are singletons; the top ten hold 3% to 4%. The CDR3 totals 16 residues. Trimming cost V 4 bases and J 4 bases; bases outside gene matches: 8. Germline assignment: CDR1 KGHDR and CDR2 SFDVKD. The sample also formed part of further work on T cells of mothers and their children.

Material for sequencing was blood. The chain links TRBV24-1 to TRBJ2-5; TRBD2 matches 10 bases. The TCR comes from a boy younger than 18 in good health. The CDR3 DNA reads as TGTGCCACCAGTGAAGGTCTAGCGGGAGCTGGAGAGACCCAGTACTTC. This encodes CATSEGLAGAGETQYF.